This T cell receptor (beta chain) is from a study of T cells in Graves' hyperthyroidism and ophthalmopathy (dated by TCRdb to about 2019). General notes on the study: A discovery cohort of roughly 100 patients, roughly 40 with Graves' ophthalmopathy and 57 with stable Graves' hyperthyroidism, was used to find distinguishing TCR V-J signatures. The paper describes TCR Vbeta CDR3 sequencing of 135 peripheral blood samples, made up of about 40 ophthalmopathy patients, more than 70 hyperthyroidism patients and 17 progressor patients. In several Graves' hyperthyroidism patients, the study also compared T-cell repertoires from thyroid tissue with T-cell repertoires from blood. After blood sampling, hyperthyroidism patients were treated with methimazole at a starting dose of 30 mg daily, and ophthalmopathy patients were treated with high-dose intravenous methylprednisolone. The 90 to 100 discovery patients were randomly divided into training and test sets at a 7:3 ratio. Whether ophthalmopathy could be predicted prospectively was tested in an independent validation cohort made up of some 20 hyperthyroidism patients plus 17 patients who later progressed to ophthalmopathy. Beyond this particular receptor, the publication reports: No statistical method was used to set the sample size in advance, and investigators knew the group allocation. Most expanded thyroid clonotypes (frequency above 0.001) were also found in blood, which suggests that blood repertoires may mirror thyroid immune responses. In validation, progression to ophthalmopathy was predicted by the model with around 70% sensitivity and 72.22% specificity, a median of roughly six months before onset. Ophthalmopathy was separated from stable hyperthyroidism by a 13 V-J signature model, with approximately 89% sensitivity and approximately 84% specificity obtained in cross-validation and 80%/75% obtained in testing.

There are many counts of this clonotype. No antigen is known for it. Base-call qualities are not available, and no considerably larger clone is one nucleotide away. Counted from cysteine to phenylalanine, this CDR3 has 13 amino acids. Of the read, only the CDR3 DNA is kept; its 39 bases are in frame from base 1. CDR1 and CDR2, looked up from the germline V gene, are ENHRY and SYGVKD. From V the trimming removes 8 bases and from J it removes 2 bases, while the gene matches leave 5 bases of the junction unaccounted for. The TCR beta CDR3 regions were amplified from the RNA transcripts. A first-round RT-PCR of the TCR CDR3 used the HTBI primer set with the Qiagen OneStep RT-PCR kit. Libraries were constructed in a second round of multiplex PCR, after which size selection and purification were performed. The libraries were sequenced on an Illumina HiSeq2000 using paired-end 100 bp reads. The paper's data handling went like this. Raw data were processed with SOAPnuke, discarding reads with adapters, uncalled bases, mean Phred below 15, or no exact constant-primer or identifier match. High-quality paired reads were merged with COPE v1.2.5, and unique nucleotide sequences were defined as clonotypes. Clonotypes were aligned to IMGT TRBV, TRBD and TRBJ reference segments using MiTCR v1.1. Analysis was restricted to V-J combinations with a frequency above 0.0001, which covered about 99% of repertoires. A TCS score was defined as the ratio between F50 (clonal expansion) and ExV (chaos), using BLOSUM62-based TCRdist between CDR3 peptides within each V-J. Welch's t-statistics and random forest reduced fewer than 600 V-J features to 13, which were used in a naive Bayes classifier (R e1071). In-frame beta chains were kept once TCRdb had trimmed the public reads at Q25 with fastp and called clones with MiXCR. When rows share a CDR3 protein, they turn into one entry using the most common DNA and genes. TCRdb assigned the V and J calls; the authors' analysis was not used. This sample holds 600,000 or so distinct CDR3 sequences; about 45% were observed only once. About 7.9% of the sample is in the top ten clones.

Stable Graves' hyperthyroidism was defined as the absence of progression to ophthalmopathy over 18 months of follow-up. Hyperthyroidism patients were newly diagnosed, had a disease duration of under 2 months, and were aged 18 to 65 years. Patients with uncontrolled infections, other autoimmune diseases, pregnancy or lactation were excluded. Diagnoses were based on clinical symptoms, serum thyroxine and TRAb, thyroid ultrasound and orbital computed tomography. Total RNA was extracted with Trizol reagent, and quality was checked on an Agilent 2100 Bioanalyzer. This clonotype was obtained from a woman aged 18-30 years with Graves' hyperthyroidism. Donor details come from another sample of the same person, matched by shared clones. The sequenced sample consisted of peripheral blood or thyroid tissue (not recorded which). The rearrangement combines TRBV10-3 with TRBJ1-1; 7 of the junction bases match TRBD1. The DNA reads as follows: TGTGCCATCGGGTACAGGGGAAACACTGAAGCTTTCTTT. It translates to CAIGYRGNTEAFF.